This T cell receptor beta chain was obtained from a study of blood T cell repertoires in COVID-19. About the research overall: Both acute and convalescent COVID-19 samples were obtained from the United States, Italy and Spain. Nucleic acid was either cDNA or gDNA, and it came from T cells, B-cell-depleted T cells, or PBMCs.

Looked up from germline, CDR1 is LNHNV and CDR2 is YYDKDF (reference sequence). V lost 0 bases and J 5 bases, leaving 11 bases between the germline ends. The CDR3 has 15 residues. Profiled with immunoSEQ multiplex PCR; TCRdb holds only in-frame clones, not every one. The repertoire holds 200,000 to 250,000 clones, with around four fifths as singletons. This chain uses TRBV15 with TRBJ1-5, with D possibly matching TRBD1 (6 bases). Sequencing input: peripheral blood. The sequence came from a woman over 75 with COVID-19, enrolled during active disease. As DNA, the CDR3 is TGTGCCACCAGCAGAGATCAGGGGCGCGATCAGCCCCAGCATTTT. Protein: CATSRDQGRDQPQHF.